The rows below give T cell receptor beta chains drawn from one sample of a study of CD8+ T cells in alopecia areata. Clones were read by immunoSEQ multiplex PCR, and TCRdb kept only the in-frame ones, dropping some. Altogether 150,000 or so clones are present, 55% to 65% being singletons, with the ten largest covering 4% to 5.5%. What was sequenced was CD4+ T cells sorted from blood. These receptors all stem from a human donor in good health. Both conserved end residues are part of each CDR3. The D gene is left open where the match is weak. Only some rows state a clone size, as once, few, many or a class for expanded clones.

j_call clone_size d_call v_call cdr3_nt cdr3_aa
TRBJ2-1 few NA TRBV29-1 TGCAGCGTTCGTCCAAGCGGGACAGGTGGTGAGCAGTTCTTC CSVRPSGTGGEQFF
TRBJ2-3 NA NA TRBV20-1 TGCAGTGCCAGGACTGGAAATACGCAGTATTTT CSARTGNTQYF
TRBJ2-1 NA NA TRBV18 TGTGCCAGCTCACCTGGACCGTACAATGAGCAGTTCTTC CASSPGPYNEQFF
TRBJ2-7 NA TRBD1 TRBV27 TGTGCCAGCATCGGGACAGGGTACTACGAGCAGTACTTC CASIGTGYYEQYF
TRBJ2-7 NA TRBD2 TRBV28 TGTGCCAGCATTCCGGCAGGACTAGCGGGATCCTACGAGCAGTACTTC CASIPAGLAGSYEQYF
TRBJ2-7 NA NA TRBV7-2 TGTGCCAGCAGCTTGCAGGTCGGACAGACCTACGAGCAGTACTTC CASSLQVGQTYEQYF
TRBJ1-1 few NA TRBV19 TGTGCCAGTAGTAGCACGGCGGGTCGGACTGAAGCTTTCTTT CASSSTAGRTEAFF
TRBJ2-2 NA NA TRBV7-9 TGTGCCAGCAGCCCTGACTGGAACACCGGGGAGCTGTTTTTT CASSPDWNTGELFF
TRBJ2-7 NA NA TRBV29-1 TGCAGCGTGAGATCGATTTCCTACGAGCAGTACTTC CSVRSISYEQYF
TRBJ2-3 NA TRBD1 TRBV29-1 TGCAGCGTTCCCGACGCAGGGGGATCGGCAATAGATACGCAGTATTTT CSVPDAGGSAIDTQYF
TRBJ1-2 few TRBD1 TRBV7-8 TGTGCCAGCAGCCCGACCCCGGGACAGGAGGAACGCGGCTACACCTTC CASSPTPGQEERGYTF
TRBJ2-5 NA NA TRBV9 TGTGCCAGCAGCGTTAGTCCTGGGGCAGAGACCCAGTACTTC CASSVSPGAETQYF
TRBJ2-3 NA NA TRBV29-1 TGCAGCGTTTCTGTGGATACGCAGTATTTT CSVSVDTQYF
TRBJ2-5 NA NA TRBV18 TGTGCCAGCTCACCCTCTGAGACCCAGTACTTC CASSPSETQYF
TRBJ2-1 few NA TRBV6-1 TGTGCCAGCGGCTTACTACCAGCGGTGATCAATGAGCAGTTCTTC CASGLLPAVINEQFF
TRBJ2-4 NA NA TRBV28 TGTGCCAGCACCCCTAGCCAGGGTTCCAAAAACATTCAGTACTTC CASTPSQGSKNIQYF
TRBJ1-2 few NA TRBV6-5 TGTGCCAGCAGACCGTACGCGGGGATGTATGGCTACACCTTC CASRPYAGMYGYTF
TRBJ2-1 NA TRBD2 TRBV5-4 TGTGCCAGCAGCTTTGATCCGGGACTAGCGGGGGGGCAGGAGTTCTTC CASSFDPGLAGGQEFF
TRBJ2-5 NA NA TRBV5-1 TGCGCCAGCCAGCGCGGGGCGAGCCAAGAGACCCAGTACTTC CASQRGASQETQYF
TRBJ2-3 once TRBD2 TRBV10-2 TGCGCCAGCAGTTTCAGCGGGAGTCGCACAGATACGCAGTATTTT CASSFSGSRTDTQYF
TRBJ1-1 NA NA TRBV4-1 TGCGCCAGCAGCCAAGAACAGGAAGGATTGGCTGCGAACACTGAAGCTTTCTTT CASSQEQEGLAANTEAFF
TRBJ2-5 NA NA TRBV4-2 TGTGCCAGCAGCCAAGGAGCGCAGACCCAAGAGACCCAGTACTTC CASSQGAQTQETQYF
TRBJ2-7 NA NA TRBV29-1 TGCAGCGCCCGGGACAACTCCTACGAGCAGTACTTC CSARDNSYEQYF
TRBJ2-7 NA NA TRBV7-9 TGTGCCAGCAGCCCAGACGACCCCCCCTACGAGCAGTACTTC CASSPDDPPYEQYF
TRBJ2-5 few NA TRBV30 TGTGCCACACAGGGTCAAGAGACCCAGTACTTC CATQGQETQYF
TRBJ2-5 NA NA TRBV30 TGTGCCTGGGGGCGGGAGACCCAGTACTTC CAWGRETQYF
TRBJ2-1 NA NA TRBV30 TGTGCCTGGAGTGTCGGGCAGGAAATGAAGCAGTTCTTC CAWSVGQEMKQFF
TRBJ1-1 few TRBD1 TRBV27 TGTGCCAGCAGCAGACAGGGTGGCACTGAAGCTTTCTTT CASSRQGGTEAFF
TRBJ2-4 few NA TRBV10-1 TGCGCCAGCATTAAGGGAAACATTCAGTACTTC CASIKGNIQYF
TRBJ2-6 NA NA TRBV6-1 TGTGCCAGCAGTGGCGGCAACGCCGGGGCCAACGTCCTGACTTTC CASSGGNAGANVLTF
TRBJ2-3 NA NA TRBV9 TGTGCCAGCAGCGTAGACGGGGACACGCAGTATTTT CASSVDGDTQYF
TRBJ1-1 NA NA TRBV30 TGTGCCTGGAGTGTACGCTGGCGCCGACCTTTCTTT CAWSVRWRRPFF
TRBJ1-1 many NA TRBV2 TGTGCCAGCAGTGAAATCGGATTGAACACTGAAGCTTTCTTT CASSEIGLNTEAFF
TRBJ1-2 few NA TRBV4-2 TGTGCCAGCAGCCAAGTTAACTTGGACGGCTACACCTTC CASSQVNLDGYTF
TRBJ2-5 NA TRBD1 TRBV23-1 TGCGCCAGCAGCCAATTAGAGGACAGGGTAGAAGAGACCCAGTACTTC CASSQLEDRVEETQYF
TRBJ2-7 NA NA TRBV4-2 TGTGCCAGCAGCCAAGAATGGCCAGCCTACGAGCAGTACTTC CASSQEWPAYEQYF
TRBJ1-5 once NA TRBV30 TGTGCCTGGAGGCGGGACAGCAATCAGCCCCAGCATTTT CAWRRDSNQPQHF
TRBJ2-1 NA TRBD2 TRBV14 TGTGCCAGCAGCCTTAGCGGGAGGAGCTTTGGGCAGTTCTTC CASSLSGRSFGQFF
TRBJ1-2 NA NA TRBV4-1 TGCGCCAGCAGCCAAGTTCGGGACACCTCGGGCTACACCTTC CASSQVRDTSGYTF
TRBJ1-2 NA TRBD1 TRBV6-5 TGTGCCAGCAGTTACCTCCAGGGGGCAGTTGGCTACACCTTC CASSYLQGAVGYTF
TRBJ2-1 once TRBD2 TRBV2 TGTGCCAGCAGTGATGTTGAGCCTAGCGGCCCCCCGCGGGAGCAGTTCTTC CASSDVEPSGPPREQFF
TRBJ2-1 NA NA TRBV5-1 TGCGCCAGCAGCCAAGGACATGCTGGGTACAATGAGCAGTTCTTC CASSQGHAGYNEQFF
TRBJ1-1 NA NA TRBV9 TGTGCCAGCAGCCCTCTAGGGAACACTGAAGCTTTCTTT CASSPLGNTEAFF
TRBJ2-5 NA TRBD1 TRBV5-1 TGCGCCAGCAGCGGAGGGACAGGCTCCCACCAAGAGACCCAGTACTTC CASSGGTGSHQETQYF
TRBJ2-3 NA NA TRBV5-1 TGCGCCAGCAGCTTGGGACAGGCCGGCACAGATACGCAGTATTTT CASSLGQAGTDTQYF